Listed below are T cell receptor beta chains from one sample, sequenced in a study of blood T cells in healthy people across ages. Via MiXCR, TCRdb re-called the 5' RACE reads, giving one row per CDR3 protein. The sample gives approximately 1.5 million distinct CDR3 sequences, 42% of which show up once; about 4% is in the top ten. Sequenced material: blood. These receptors were obtained from a young woman in good health. Both conserved end residues are part of each CDR3. The D gene is left open where the match is weak. Clone sizes are given selectively: once, few, many, or a class where the clone is expanded.

D gene,J gene,clone size,V gene,CDR3 length,CDR3 DNA,CDR3 protein
.,TRBJ1-1,few,TRBV12-3/TRBV12-4,15,TGTGCCAGCAGTTCTCGAAGGGGGGCCGTTACTGAAGCTTTCTTT,CASSSRRGAVTEAFF
.,TRBJ2-7,.,TRBV19,14,TGTGCCAGTAGTGGGATCGGACAGCAGTACGAGCAGTACTTC,CASSGIGQQYEQYF
TRBD1,TRBJ1-5,few,TRBV7-9,16,TGTGCCAGCAGCCCCACTACAGGGGCAGGCAATCAGCCCCAGCATTTT,CASSPTTGAGNQPQHF
.,TRBJ1-1,few,TRBV29-1,13,TGCAGCGTTGAATTCCGACTGAACACTGAAGCTTTCTTT,CSVEFRLNTEAFF
.,TRBJ2-1,.,TRBV25-1,11,TGTGCCAGCAGTGAATTGGTAGAGCAGTTCTTC,CASSELVEQFF
.,TRBJ2-1,few,TRBV11-2,13,TGTGACAGCAGCTCCGTAGGTGAAAATGAGCAGTTCTTC,CDSSSVGENEQFF
TRBD2,TRBJ2-3,few,TRBV13,17,TGTGCCAGCAGCTTAGAAGCAGCGGGGGGCCCAACAGATACGCAGTATTTT,CASSLEAAGGPTDTQYF
.,TRBJ1-2,.,TRBV7-2,18,TGTGCCAGCAGCCAAACTATCTCATCTATCCGAACTCGGTATGGCTACACCTTC,CASSQTISSIRTRYGYTF
TRBD2,TRBJ2-5,.,TRBV4-1,16,TGCGCCAGCAGCCCAGTCCAAACTAGCGGGGAAGAGACCCAGTACTTC,CASSPVQTSGEETQYF
.,TRBJ2-6,many,TRBV6-6,14,TGTGCCAGCAGTCCGATCTCTGGGGCCAACGTCCTGACTTTC,CASSPISGANVLTF
.,TRBJ1-1,.,TRBV29-1,13,TGCAGCGCCAAGGCACCAGCTCACACTGAAGCTTTCTTT,CSAKAPAHTEAFF
.,TRBJ2-1,once,TRBV4-1,15,TGCGCCAGCAGCCATAGCCGGGACTCCCTAAATGAGCAGTTCTTC,CASSHSRDSLNEQFF
.,TRBJ1-4,few,TRBV21-1,19,TGTGCCAGCAGCAAAGTCGGCAGGGGACCTGGGGGAACTAATGAAAAACTGTTTTTT,CASSKVGRGPGGTNEKLFF
TRBD1,TRBJ1-2,.,TRBV27,13,TGTGCCAGCACTTTGGACAGGGCTTGTGGCTACACCTTC,CASTLDRACGYTF
TRBD1,TRBJ1-2,.,TRBV7-8,18,TGTGCCAGCAGCCCTGGGACCCCGGGACAGGGATTTTCTATTAGCTACACCTTC,CASSPGTPGQGFSISYTF
TRBD1,TRBJ1-5,few,TRBV5-1,15,TGCGCCAGCAGCCCTGCCCCGGGACAGGGGTTAGCCCAGCATTTT,CASSPAPGQGLAQHF
TRBD2,TRBJ2-7,few,TRBV28,15,TGTGCCAGCAGCCCCGGACTAGCGGCGCTCTACGAGCAGTACTTC,CASSPGLAALYEQYF
.,TRBJ2-1,.,TRBV4-2,20,TGTGCCAGCAGCACAGCTGGACTTTCGTCGTACCTACCCCTCCACAATGAGCAGTTCTTC,CASSTAGLSSYLPLHNEQFF
TRBD1,TRBJ1-4,.,TRBV28,14,TGTGCCAGCAGTATAGGGGGCGCGAATGAAAAACTGTTTTTT,CASSIGGANEKLFF
TRBD2,TRBJ2-7,many,TRBV6-1,18,TGTGCCAGCAGCCTTACCGGGACTAGCGGGGGTACTCCCCTGGAGCAGTACTTC,CASSLTGTSGGTPLEQYF
TRBD2,TRBJ2-1,.,TRBV10-2,15,TGCGCCAGCAGTGCCCTAGCGGGAAGGTGCAATGAGCAGTTCTTC,CASSALAGRCNEQFF
.,TRBJ1-2,.,TRBV20-1,15,TGCAGTGCTCCCCGTTCGGGGGGCGCTAACTATGGCTACACCTTC,CSAPRSGGANYGYTF
.,TRBJ1-2,few,TRBV12-3/TRBV12-4,17,TGTGCCAGCAGGTCTCCCTCGCGGGCCGATACTAACTATGGCTACACCTTC,CASRSPSRADTNYGYTF
TRBD1,TRBJ2-5,few,TRBV2,14,TGTGCCAGCAAACAGGGGGCAGTCCCCATTGAGCAGTACTTC,CASKQGAVPIEQYF
.,TRBJ2-1,few,TRBV6-5,14,TGTGCCAGCAGTCGACAGTATTCCTACAATGAGCAGTTCTTC,CASSRQYSYNEQFF
TRBD1,TRBJ1-1,.,TRBV29-1,12,TGCAGCGGGTCGACAGGGGACACTGAAGCTTTCTTT,CSGSTGDTEAFF
.,TRBJ1-1,few,TRBV5-6,17,TGTGCCAGCAGCTCTTGGGGGGGGATGACGGAGGGCACTGAAGCTTTCTTT,CASSSWGGMTEGTEAFF
.,TRBJ2-7,.,TRBV6-1,13,TGTGCCAGCAAACACATGGGAGCCTACGAGCAGTACTTC,CASKHMGAYEQYF
.,TRBJ1-1,few,TRBV25-1,14,TGTGCCAGCAGTGGTGGGCAGGTTAACACTGAAGCTTTCTTT,CASSGGQVNTEAFF
.,TRBJ1-4,few,TRBV4-1,14,TGCGCCAGCAGCCCAGATCAAGAAGATGAAAAACTGTTTTTT,CASSPDQEDEKLFF
.,TRBJ2-1,many,TRBV20-1,11,TGCAGTGTTCTGGGAAGGAATGAGCAGTTCTTC,CSVLGRNEQFF
.,TRBJ2-5,few,TRBV20-1,12,TGCAGTGCAAGACAGGACCAAGAGACCCAGTACTTC,CSARQDQETQYF
.,TRBJ2-7,.,TRBV29-1,11,TGCAGCGTTGCTCTGGGCTACGAGCAGTACTTC,CSVALGYEQYF
.,TRBJ1-1,.,TRBV11-1,14,TGTGCCAGCAGCTTATCCAAGGGGCGGACTGAAGCTTTCTTT,CASSLSKGRTEAFF
.,TRBJ2-5,.,TRBV20-1,14,TGCAGTGCTCCGGACAGGACTAGACAAGAGACCCAGTACTTC,CSAPDRTRQETQYF
.,TRBJ1-2,few,TRBV7-6,14,TGTGCCAGCAGCTTATCTGAAGCCACCTATGGCTACACCTTC,CASSLSEATYGYTF
.,TRBJ1-2,.,TRBV29-1,14,TGCAGCGTCGAAATTAGAGGGATGGGATATGGCTACACCTTC,CSVEIRGMGYGYTF
.,TRBJ2-2,.,TRBV6-6,16,TGTGCCAGCAGTTACCGTGTTCTGGAGAACACCGGGGAGCTGTTTTTT,CASSYRVLENTGELFF
.,TRBJ1-6,.,TRBV6-5,16,TGTGCCAGCAGTTACCTCCGGGACTCAGCAGGTTCACCCCTCCACTTT,CASSYLRDSAGSPLHF
TRBD2,TRBJ2-1,.,TRBV3-1,15,TGTGCCAGCAGCCAAGAGGGGGGGTGGTACAATGAGCAGTTCTTC,CASSQEGGWYNEQFF
.,TRBJ1-1,.,TRBV7-2,15,TGTCCCAGCAGCCCCGCTTCGACAGGCAAAACTGAAGCTTTCTTT,CPSSPASTGKTEAFF
.,TRBJ2-1,.,TRBV7-9,15,TGTGCCAGCAGCCCCGGGACACTCCTAACGGGGGAGCAGTTCTTC,CASSPGTLLTGEQFF
TRBD1,TRBJ1-6,few,TRBV7-2,15,TGTGCCAGCAGCCCCGGGACAGGGGATTATTCACCCCTCCACTTT,CASSPGTGDYSPLHF
TRBD1,TRBJ1-2,few,TRBV10-3,18,TGTGCCATCAGACCCGGGACAGGGGCGAATTTGAAAGGCTATGGCTACACCTTC,CAIRPGTGANLKGYGYTF
.,TRBJ1-4,.,TRBV27,14,TGTGCCAGCAGTTTACTCAGGACTAATGAAAAACTGTTTTTT,CASSLLRTNEKLFF
.,TRBJ2-3,.,TRBV7-9,15,TGTGCCAGCAGCTTAATTGGAGGGCAGAAAGATACGCAGTATTTT,CASSLIGGQKDTQYF
.,TRBJ2-1,.,TRBV7-6,14,TGTGCCAGCAGCTTAGCAACAGGGAATAATGAGCAGTTCTTC,CASSLATGNNEQFF
.,TRBJ2-1,.,TRBV20-1,15,TGCAGTGCTAGAGATCCGGGGACGCTAATCGATGAGCAGTTCTTC,CSARDPGTLIDEQFF
.,TRBJ2-5,once,TRBV4-3,19,TGCGCCAGCAGCCAATCTACGGGAGCCCGGCCCGGGAATCAAGAGACCCAGTACTTC,CASSQSTGARPGNQETQYF
.,TRBJ1-4,few,TRBV7-9,15,TGTGCCAGCAGCCTCGAGGGACTGGGTAATGAAAAACTGTTTTTT,CASSLEGLGNEKLFF
.,TRBJ2-2,few,TRBV3-1,17,TGTGCCAGCAGCCAAAATCCCGGGGCCGTGAACACCGGGGAGCTGTTTTTT,CASSQNPGAVNTGELFF
.,TRBJ2-7,few,TRBV7-2,14,TGTGCCAGCAGCTTAGATCCAGACTCCTACGAGCAGTACTTC,CASSLDPDSYEQYF
TRBD1,TRBJ1-5,many,TRBV29-1,13,TGCAGCGTTGAAGGACAGGGAAATCAGCCCCAGCATTTT,CSVEGQGNQPQHF
.,TRBJ2-3,few,TRBV4-2,13,TGTGCCAGCAGCCCTATAGAGCGAGATACGCAGTATTTT,CASSPIERDTQYF